The rows below give T cell receptor beta chains drawn from one sample of a study of T-cell reconstitution after alpha-beta-depleted transplantation in children. TCRdb re-called the PCR reads through MiXCR, storing one row per CDR3 protein. In the table there are 100,000 or so distinct CDR3 sequences, 6% of which are singletons. The source material was PBMCs, mostly from graft donor cells, sampled 60 days after TCRalphabeta/CD19-depleted stem cell transplant. The source of these receptors is a female patient younger than 10 who had a stem cell transplant for Fanconi anemia, so the T cells may come from the graft donor. Both conserved end residues are part of each CDR3. A D gene is named only where the DNA matches it firmly. Rows may omit the clone size; those that give it use once, few, many or a size class.

j_gene	d_gene	abundance	v_gene	CDR3aa	CDR3nt
TRBJ2-1	-	many	TRBV5-4	CASSLVIRNEQFF	TGTGCCAGCAGCTTGGTCATCCGCAATGAGCAGTTCTTC
TRBJ2-1	-	-	TRBV6-5	CASSYSVGGKHNEQFF	TGTGCCAGCAGTTACTCAGTCGGCGGGAAGCACAATGAGCAGTTCTTC
TRBJ2-5	-	many	TRBV29-1	CSVASGSETQYF	TGCAGCGTTGCCTCAGGGAGTGAGACCCAGTACTTC
TRBJ2-1	TRBD2	many	TRBV20-1	CSARVRGGSYNEQFF	TGCAGTGCTAGAGTGCGGGGGGGCTCCTACAATGAGCAGTTCTTC
TRBJ2-2	TRBD2	-	TRBV10-3	CAIGGANTGELFF	TGTGCCATCGGGGGGGCGAACACCGGGGAGCTGTTTTTT
TRBJ1-1	-	once	TRBV12-3/TRBV12-4	CASRRREVGEAFF	TGTGCCAGCAGGCGCAGGGAAGTAGGTGAAGCTTTCTTT
TRBJ1-5	-	-	TRBV7-8	CASSLRTENQPQHF	TGTGCCAGCAGCTTAAGGACAGAAAATCAGCCCCAGCATTTT
TRBJ2-7	-	many	TRBV5-1	CASSPWTADYEQYF	TGCGCCAGCAGCCCGTGGACAGCAGACTACGAGCAGTACTTC
TRBJ2-1	-	many	TRBV24-1	CATSIAGTSNNEQFF	TGTGCCACCAGTATCGCCGGGACGTCCAACAATGAGCAGTTCTTC
TRBJ2-3	TRBD1	many	TRBV20-1	CSASGSGQGTDTQYF	TGCAGTGCTAGTGGTTCGGGACAGGGCACAGATACGCAGTATTTT
TRBJ2-4	-	many	TRBV9	CASSVDPLAKNIQYF	TGTGCCAGCAGCGTTGACCCGCTAGCCAAAAACATTCAGTACTTC
TRBJ2-1	TRBD2	-	TRBV6-2/TRBV6-3	CASSSAGTSGEQFF	TGTGCCAGCAGCAGCGCCGGGACTAGCGGCGAGCAGTTCTTC
TRBJ2-7	TRBD2	many	TRBV20-1	CSAPGLAIEQYF	TGCAGTGCCCCGGGACTAGCAATCGAGCAGTACTTC
TRBJ2-7	-	-	TRBV3-1	CASSQAGTVLSRYEQYF	TGTGCCAGCAGCCAAGCCGGGACTGTTCTCTCTAGATACGAGCAGTACTTC
TRBJ2-5	TRBD2	many	TRBV7-8	CASSLDAVGGGGQETQYF	TGTGCCAGCAGCTTAGACGCGGTCGGCGGGGGAGGACAAGAGACCCAGTACTTC
TRBJ2-7	TRBD1	many	TRBV11-3	CASSPGTGLEQYF	TGTGCCAGCAGCCCAGGGACAGGTCTCGAGCAGTACTTC
TRBJ2-1	TRBD2	many	TRBV6-5	CASSYTGGTYNEQFF	TGTGCCAGCAGTTACACGGGAGGGACTTACAATGAGCAGTTCTTC
TRBJ2-1	-	-	TRBV15	CATSRDYRQRGLTIKWQFF	TGTGCCACCAGCAGAGATTATCGTCAACGGGGTTTGACAATCAAATGGCAGTTCTTC
TRBJ1-2	-	few	TRBV5-1	CASSLALDKSYGYTF	TGCGCCAGCAGCTTGGCCTTGGACAAGAGCTATGGCTACACCTTC
TRBJ2-5	TRBD2	many	TRBV4-2	CASSQVQSGVKGETQYF	TGTGCCAGCAGCCAAGTTCAGAGCGGGGTGAAGGGAGAGACCCAGTACTTC
TRBJ1-5	-	few	TRBV19	CASSITWQRSNQPQHF	TGTGCCAGTAGTATAACCTGGCAGCGCTCGAATCAGCCCCAGCATTTT
TRBJ2-4	-	many	TRBV7-9	CASLPSGDKNIQYF	TGTGCCAGCCTACCCTCAGGGGACAAAAACATTCAGTACTTC
TRBJ2-7	-	few	TRBV7-7	CASSLALTYEQYF	TGTGCCAGCAGCTTAGCACTGACCTACGAGCAGTACTTC
TRBJ2-5	TRBD1	many	TRBV11-2	CASSSQTGGGETQYF	TGTGCCAGCAGCTCCCAGACAGGGGGCGGAGAGACCCAGTACTTC
TRBJ1-5	-	many	TRBV12-3/TRBV12-4	CASSFWGGLTQPQHF	TGTGCCAGCAGTTTCTGGGGGGGCCTCACTCAGCCCCAGCATTTT
TRBJ2-1	-	many	TRBV29-1	CSVGFYNEQFF	TGCAGCGTTGGGTTCTACAATGAGCAGTTCTTC
TRBJ2-3	-	many	TRBV12-3/TRBV12-4	CASSYTDTQYF	TGTGCCAGCAGTTACACAGATACGCAGTATTTT
TRBJ2-1	-	-	TRBV19	CASSPGFGSSYNEQFF	TGTGCCAGTAGTCCAGGGTTTGGGAGCTCCTACAATGAGCAGTTCTTC
TRBJ2-7	TRBD2	many	TRBV5-1	CASSSGSYSYEQYF	TGCGCCAGTTCTAGCGGGAGTTACTCCTACGAGCAGTACTTC
TRBJ2-7	-	-	TRBV18	CASSATGTYYEQYF	TGTGCCAGCTCAGCCACCGGGACTTACTACGAGCAGTACTTC
TRBJ2-3	-	many	TRBV7-3	CASSLTGVGLDTQYF	TGTGCCAGCAGCTTGACGGGTGTCGGGTTAGATACGCAGTATTTT
TRBJ1-2	-	-	TRBV6-5	CASGRGVEGYTF	TGTGCCAGCGGTAGGGGCGTAGAAGGCTACACCTTC
TRBJ2-7	TRBD2	many	TRBV5-5	CASSLRTSGRYEQYF	TGTGCCAGCAGCTTGAGGACTAGCGGGAGGTACGAGCAGTACTTC
TRBJ1-4	TRBD1	once	TRBV10-3	CAISLTGGGEKLFF	TGTGCCATCTCTCTGACAGGGGGTGGTGAAAAACTGTTTTTT
TRBJ2-7	-	many	TRBV5-1	CASSLGGRRDYEQYF	TGCGCCAGCAGCTTGGGAGGCCGAAGGGACTACGAGCAGTACTTC
TRBJ2-7	-	many	TRBV29-1	CSVAPATSAYSYEQYF	TGCAGCGTTGCCCCCGCGACGTCGGCTTACTCCTACGAGCAGTACTTC
TRBJ2-2	-	few	TRBV20-1	CSASNTISGELFF	TGCAGTGCTTCCAATACGATCTCCGGAGAGCTGTTTTTT
TRBJ2-5	TRBD1	few	TRBV10-3	CAISERGQFLRETQYF	TGTGCCATCAGTGAAAGGGGACAGTTCCTACGAGAGACCCAGTACTTC
TRBJ1-4	-	many	TRBV7-3	CASSLGGAEDEKLFF	TGTGCCAGCAGCTTAGGGGGGGCAGAGGATGAAAAACTGTTTTTT
TRBJ2-7	-	few	TRBV20-1	CSARGPRPPSSYEQYF	TGCAGTGCTAGAGGGCCCCGTCCACCGAGCTCCTACGAGCAGTACTTC
TRBJ2-7	-	-	TRBV5-1	CASSSWGGGNEQYF	TGCGCCAGCAGCTCATGGGGAGGGGGGAACGAGCAGTACTTC
TRBJ1-2	-	many	TRBV5-1	CASSLERVDYGYTF	TGCGCCAGCAGCTTGGAGCGGGTTGACTATGGCTACACCTTC
TRBJ2-3	TRBD2	many	TRBV13	CASSLQRGGTDTQYF	TGTGCCAGCAGCTTACAGCGGGGGGGCACAGATACGCAGTATTTT
TRBJ1-1	TRBD1	many	TRBV6-5	CASSRGLSEAFF	TGTGCCAGCTCCAGGGGGCTTTCTGAAGCTTTCTTT
TRBJ1-4	-	many	TRBV20-1	CSASGGTTNEKLFF	TGCAGTGCTTCTGGAGGGACAACTAATGAAAAACTGTTTTTT
TRBJ2-7	-	many	TRBV5-1	CASIGITGEQYF	TGCGCCAGTATAGGGATTACGGGCGAGCAGTACTTC
TRBJ2-3	-	many	TRBV9	CASSGGWGTDTQYF	TGTGCCAGCAGCGGGGGATGGGGCACAGATACGCAGTATTTT
TRBJ1-6	TRBD1	few	TRBV6-5	CASSYSGQGYSPLHF	TGTGCCAGCAGTTACTCGGGACAGGGGTACTCACCCCTCCACTTT
TRBJ2-7	-	many	TRBV11-2	CASSLGAGNYEQYF	TGTGCCAGCAGCTTAGGGGCAGGGAACTACGAGCAGTACTTC